Below, 31 T cell receptor beta chains from the same sample are listed, as sequenced in a study of T cells in narcolepsy. Sequencing used immunoSEQ multiplex PCR; TCRdb keeps in-frame clones, though not all of them. The repertoire consists of roughly 27,000 clones, with about 89% occurring once and the leading ten covering roughly 1.1%. The sequenced sample was CD45RA- memory CD4+ T cells from PBMCs. The receptors stem from a human donor with narcolepsy.

The V and J genes are TRBV5-1 and TRBJ1-1, with D hard to call. V lost 3 bases and J 1 base, leaving 7 bases between the germline ends. The germline gives CDR1 SGHRS, CDR2 YFSETQ. The CDR3 loop spans 13 amino acids. The CDR3 nucleotides read TGCGCCAGCAGCTCAGGACGGAACACTGAAGCTTTCTTT. This encodes CASSSGRNTEAFF.

There are a few counts of this clone. The rearrangement joins TRBV7-8 to TRBJ1-6, with 7 bases matching TRBD1. CDR1 and CDR2 from the germline V gene are SGHVS and FQNEAQ. This CDR3 has 16 residues. Trimming at V came to 1 base and at J to 7 bases, leaving 7 bases not matched to a gene. CDR3 DNA sequence: TGTGCCAGCAGCTTAGGGTACAGGGGATCCAATTCACCCCTCCACTTT. Its protein is CASSLGYRGSNSPLHF.

V and J are TRBV7-9 and TRBJ2-3; 14 nucleotides align to TRBD2. V gave up 6 bases and J gave up 1 base; unmatched junction bases: 12. Germline V gives CDR1 SEHNR, CDR2 FQNEAQ (reference sequence). The CDR3 length is 19 residues. In DNA form, the CDR3 reads TGTGCCAGCAGTTCTCGCTGGGGACTAGCGGGGGCCCGCACAGATACGCAGTATTTT. This gives the protein CASSSRWGLAGARTDTQYF.

The chain is built from TRBV29-1 and TRBJ1-2, with a tentative D call TRBD1 (5 bases). Germline values: CDR1 SQVTM, CDR2 ANQGSEA. The V and J ends lost 0 bases and 4 bases respectively, with 15 bases between them. The CDR3 has 15 amino acids. The CDR3 loop reads CSVEDRGNRPYGYTF. CDR3 nucleotides: TGCAGCGTTGAAGATCGTGGGAACAGGCCCTATGGCTACACCTTC.

This clone turned up a few times. The J gene is TRBJ2-7, the V gene TRBV6-1; D is possibly TRBD1 (6 bases). The V gene lost 1 base and the J gene lost 3 bases, with 13 bases spanning the gap. The CDR3 has 15 amino acids. Germline loops: CDR1 MNHNS, CDR2 SASEGT. In DNA form, the CDR3 reads TGTGCCAGCAGTGAAGACAGGGCGGCCTTCTACGAGCAGTACGTC. The encoded protein is CASSEDRAAFYEQYV.

The sample holds one count of this clone. This sequence joins TRBV6-1 and TRBJ1-1, with TRBD1 matching 8 bases. The CDR3 spans 13 residues. Germline-derived CDR1 and CDR2 are MNHNS and SASEGT. The junction had 11 bases not matched to a gene; V was cut back by 7 bases and J by 10 bases. CDR3 DNA sequence: TGTGCCAGCACCGGACAGGGATCGGTGGGAGCTTTCTTT. Its protein product is CASTGQGSVGAFF.

This clone was counted between two and nine times. This rearrangement joins TRBV7-2 to TRBJ1-3; D not certain. Germline CDR1 reads SGHTA; CDR2 reads FQGNSA. Trimming removed 1 base from V and 4 bases from J, with 17 bases in between. The CDR3 covers 17 residues. CDR3 sequence (DNA): TGTGCCAGCAGCTTAGGGGTTCTCCTAGGCTCGGGAAACACCATATATTTT. Residues: CASSLGVLLGSGNTIYF.

The rearrangement uses TRBV27 and TRBJ1-6, with D perhaps matching TRBD1 (5 bases). Trimming took off 2 bases at V and 8 bases at J, with 13 bases between the two ends. CDR3 length: 15 residues. CDR1 and CDR2 from the germline V gene are MNHEY and SMNVEV (reference sequence). The chain's CDR3 is CASSLGTGGYSPLHF. DNA of the CDR3: TGTGCCAGCAGTTTAGGCACGGGGGGTTATTCACCCCTCCACTTT.

The chain employs TRBV7-9 and TRBJ2-3; no reliable D call. With 2 bases removed from V and 1 base from J, the gap between germline ends came to 4 bases. Germline-derived CDR1 and CDR2 are SEHNR and FQNEAQ (reference sequence). The CDR3 is 13 residues long. CDR3 DNA: TGTGCCAGCAGCTTACTACGCACAGATACGCAGTATTTT. It translates to CASSLLRTDTQYF.

The gene calls are TRBV28 and TRBJ2-3; TRBD2 matches at 12 bases. Germline V gene data show CDR1 as MDHEN and CDR2 as SYDVKM. Losses at the gene ends were 5 bases for V and 9 bases for J; bases not matched to a gene: 9. This CDR3 comprises 15 residues. CDR3 sequence (DNA): TGTGCCAGCAGTCCACTAGCGGGGGGCCGGGGAACGCAGTATTTT. Amino acid sequence: CASSPLAGGRGTQYF.

The rearrangement uses TRBV7-2 and TRBJ2-7; D remains unclear. Germline V gives CDR1 SGHTA, CDR2 FQGNSA. The CDR3 length is 14 residues. The V end was cut by 0 bases, the J end by 5 bases, with 11 bases between. CDR3 DNA sequence: TGTGCCAGCAGCTTAGCGTCGGCTAAAAACGAGCAGTACTTC. Amino acids: CASSLASAKNEQYF.

The chain uses TRBV9 and TRBJ2-3; 7 bases fit TRBD2. CDR1 is SGDLS, CDR2 YYNGEE, per germline. CDR3 length: 16 residues. J was trimmed by 7 bases and V by 3 bases; bases with no gene match: 14. The CDR3 nucleotides are TGTGCCAGCAGCGATTTTAGGGCCGGGGGGTGGAATACGCAGTATTTT. Encoded protein: CASSDFRAGGWNTQYF.

The chain links TRBV28 to TRBJ1-4, with 9 nucleotides matching TRBD1. This CDR3 is built from 16 residues. The V and J ends lost 8 bases and 4 bases, in that order; junction bases with no gene match: 11. Germline CDR1 and CDR2: MDHEN and SYDVKM. In DNA, the CDR3 is TGTGCCAGCCTAGCGGGGCCGGGACAGGGTAATGAAAAACTGTTTTTT. This translates into CASLAGPGQGNEKLFF. Variable domain in full (rest from reference TRBV28 and TRBJ1-4): DVKVTQSSRYLVKRTGEKVFLECVQDMDHENMFWYRQDPGLGLRLIYFSYDVKMKEKGDIPEGYSVSREKKERFSLILESASTNQTSMYLCASLAGPGQGNEKLFFGSGTQLSVL.

As DNA, the CDR3 is TGTGCCAGCAGTGAAGGAGGGGTCCACTACGAGCAGTACGTC. This sequence encodes CASSEGGVHYEQYV. The J gene is TRBJ2-7, the V gene TRBV6-5, with a possible D match to TRBD2 (6 bases). The CDR3 is made up of 14 amino acids. With 5 bases removed from V and 3 bases from J, the gap between germline ends came to 14 bases. The germline CDR1 and CDR2 sequences are MNHEY and SVGAGI.

The CDR3 here is CASSPWDRDTGELFF. CDR3 nucleotides: TGTGCCAGCAGTCCGTGGGACAGGGACACCGGGGAGCTGTTTTTT. The rearrangement uses TRBV6-1 and TRBJ2-2, with 9 bases fitting TRBD1. This CDR3 is 15 amino acids long. The junction had 4 bases not matched to a gene; V was cut back by 5 bases and J by 3 bases. Germline V gene data show CDR1 as MNHNS and CDR2 as SASEGT.

This chain uses TRBV7-8 with TRBJ1-3; possible D gene TRBD1, 6 bases. The CDR3 is 15 residues long. V was pared by 0 bases and J by 2 bases, with 8 bases between. Germline CDR1 and CDR2: SGHVS and FQNEAQ. The CDR3 DNA follows: TGTGCCAGCAGCTTAGCAGGGGGGACTGGAAACACCATATATTTT. Translated, it gives CASSLAGGTGNTIYF.

The V call is TRBV18, the J call TRBJ1-6, with D possibly TRBD1 on 5 matching bases. Trimming took 2 bases from V and 10 from J, leaving 12 bases between them. The CDR3 is 14 residues long. Germline assignment: CDR1 KGHSH and CDR2 LQKENI. The CDR3 DNA reads as TGTGCCAGCTCACCAGAGGGCCAGGGCTCACCCCTCCACTTT. Its protein product is CASSPEGQGSPLHF.

The chain has TRBV2 and TRBJ1-1; no clear D gene. This CDR3 spans 12 amino acids. Germline V CDR1 and CDR2: SNHLY, FYNNEI. V lost 5 bases to trimming and J lost 2 bases, with 6 bases between them. The CDR3 DNA reads as TGTGCCAGCAGTTTGCATAACACTGAAGCTTTCTTT. Translated, it gives CASSLHNTEAFF.

J is TRBJ1-1 and V is TRBV19; 8 bases align to TRBD1. V was pared by 3 bases and J by 5 bases, with 2 bases of the junction left unmatched. The CDR3 contains 13 residues. Germline V gene data show CDR1 as LNHDA and CDR2 as SQIVND (reference sequence). CDR3 sequence: CASSITGGTEAFF. In DNA, the CDR3 is TGTGCCAGTAGTATTACAGGGGGTACTGAAGCTTTCTTT.

The rearrangement joins TRBV19 to TRBJ1-2, with no clear D. The CDR3 is made up of 13 amino acids. Germline CDR1 and CDR2: LNHDA and SQIVND (reference sequence). V lost 4 bases and J 2 bases, leaving 8 bases between the germline ends. The CDR3 coding sequence is TGTGCCAGTAGTAGAGGAGACAACTATGGCTACACCTTC. The encoded protein is CASSRGDNYGYTF.

This clone was detected once. The rearrangement links TRBV9 to TRBJ2-1; TRBD2 matches 12 bases. Germline V lookup: CDR1 SGDLS, CDR2 YYNGEE. There are 16 residues in the CDR3. The V gene end was trimmed by 3 bases and the J gene end by 7 bases; junction bases not matched to a gene: 8. The CDR3 nucleotides are TGTGCCAGCAGCGCCGACCCCGGGACTAGCGGGAATGAGCAGTTCTTC. Its translation: CASSADPGTSGNEQFF.

The rearrangement uses TRBV6-1 and TRBJ1-1; D not certain. The CDR3 is 13 amino acids. Germline CDR1 reads MNHNS; CDR2 reads SASEGT. V lost 2 bases and J 8 bases, leaving 12 bases between the germline ends. The CDR3 DNA is TGTGCCAGCAGTGAATTGAACGTAGGGGAAGCTTTCTTT. Translation gives CASSELNVGEAFF.

This chain joins TRBV9 and TRBJ1-4; a possible D gene is TRBD1 (6 bases). V was pared by 2 bases and J by 11 bases, with 22 bases between. CDR3 length: 16 amino acids. In germline, CDR1 is SGDLS, CDR2 YYNGEE. The chain's CDR3 is CASSVDPGVRIEKLFF. In DNA, the CDR3 is TGTGCCAGCAGCGTGGATCCAGGGGTAAGAATAGAGAAACTGTTTTTT.

The chain has TRBV10-2 and TRBJ1-2; D is perhaps TRBD1 (5 bases). The CDR3 extends over 14 amino acids. V lost 3 bases, J lost 7 bases, and 15 bases lay in between. Germline V gene data show CDR1 as WSHSY and CDR2 as SAAADI. In DNA form, the CDR3 reads TGCGCCAGCAGTGAAAGAGGGGCCTTACGTGGCTACACCTTC. Amino acid sequence: CASSERGALRGYTF.

The V call is TRBV29-1, the J call TRBJ1-1; D is possibly TRBD1 (5 bases). Per the germline V gene, CDR1 is SQVTM and CDR2 is ANQGSEA. This CDR3 is built from 12 residues. V was clipped by 4 bases and J by 3 bases, with 9 bases between them. DNA of the CDR3: TGCAGCGTTGGACTGGGGGACACTGAAGCTTTCTTT. The encoded protein is CSVGLGDTEAFF.

The V gene is TRBV7-9, the J gene TRBJ1-6; D gene unclear. Trimming removed 1 base from V and 7 bases from J, with 8 bases in between. Germline V gene sequence: CDR1 SEHNR, CDR2 FQNEAQ (reference sequence). CDR3 length: 14 residues. The CDR3, as DNA: TGTGCCAGCAGCTTAGGTGTCAGCAATTCACCCCTCCACTTT. This sequence encodes CASSLGVSNSPLHF.

DNA for the CDR3: TGTGCCAGCAATAACGGACGTGGGGGGCCTGGCGAGCAGTACTTC. It specifies CASNNGRGGPGEQYF. J is TRBJ2-7 and V is TRBV6-1; possibly TRBD1 or TRBD2 for D (6 bases each). Germline V gives CDR1 MNHNS, CDR2 SASEGT. Trimming took off 7 bases at V and 6 bases at J, with 22 bases between the two ends. This CDR3 contains 15 residues.

This clone has a single count. The chain combines TRBV9 with TRBJ2-5, with D possibly being TRBD1 (5 bases). The CDR3 is 14 residues long. V lost 5 bases and J lost 7, with 18 bases in between. Germline V gene lookup returns CDR1 SGDLS and CDR2 YYNGEE. Written as DNA, the CDR3 is TGTGCCAGCAGTTCGACAAAGGGGCCGGGGACCCAGTACTTC. Its protein product is CASSSTKGPGTQYF. Full variable domain (missing parts from reference TRBV9 and TRBJ2-5): DSGVTQTPKHLITATGQRVTLRCSPRSGDLSVYWYQQSLDQGLQFLIQYYNGEERAKGNILERFSAQQFPDLHSELNLSSLELGDSALYFCASSSTKGPGTQYFGPGTRLLVL.

This clone came up a few times. The chain recombines TRBV5-1 with TRBJ2-5; 8 positions agree with TRBD2. This CDR3 contains 16 residues. From germline, CDR1 is SGHRS and CDR2 YFSETQ. V lost 4 bases, J lost 1 base, and 9 bases stayed unmatched. CDR3 coding DNA: TGCGCCAGCAGCGCGGACGGGGCGGGGGGCCAAGAGACCCAGTACTTC. This encodes CASSADGAGGQETQYF.

The chain couples TRBV5-5 to TRBJ2-5; TRBD2 aligns across 9 bases. The CDR3 sequence is 16 residues long. Germline loops: CDR1 SGHKS, CDR2 YYEKEE (reference sequence). Trimming took 4 bases from V and 2 from J; bases not matched to a gene: 9. The CDR3 loop reads CASSLRLAVVQETQYF. CDR3 sequence (DNA): TGTGCCAGCAGCCTAAGACTAGCGGTCGTACAAGAGACCCAGTACTTC.

Sample share makes this clone medium-sized (0.01 to 0.1%). The genes are TRBV19 and TRBJ1-2; D not certain. Deletions cut 1 base from V and 1 base from J, with 10 bases between. This CDR3 comprises 15 residues. Per germline, CDR1 LNHDA and CDR2 SQIVND (reference sequence). The CDR3 sequence: CASSIAGVFNYGYTF. CDR3 in DNA: TGTGCCAGTAGTATAGCCGGGGTGTTTAACTATGGCTACACCTTC.